The present T cell receptor (beta chain) was sequenced within a study of post-analysis software for immune sequencing data. Overall study results and limits: Among a few TRBV segments more frequent in patients than controls were TRBV5-6, TRBV5-1 and TRBV20-1.

Unique molecular identifiers tagged the TCR beta cDNA libraries. TCRdb ran MiXCR on the PCR reads and lists one entry per CDR3 protein. The sample includes roughly 540,000 distinct CDR3 sequences, around a third of them seen just once. Notes on this clonotype: As yet, its antigen is unknown.

Trimming left V 2 bases short and J 0 bases short, with 11 bases between. The germline V gene encodes CDR1 SNHLY and CDR2 FYNNEI. The CDR3 consists of 16 residues. This clonotype originated in a girl aged 2-17 years with multiple sclerosis. The V gene is TRBV2, the J gene TRBJ2-1; possibly TRBD2 for D (5 bases). The sample was blood. The CDR3 DNA reads TGTGCCAGCAGTGAATGGGCGGGCAGCTCCTACAATGAGCAGTTCTTC. The encoded protein is CASSEWAGSSYNEQFF.